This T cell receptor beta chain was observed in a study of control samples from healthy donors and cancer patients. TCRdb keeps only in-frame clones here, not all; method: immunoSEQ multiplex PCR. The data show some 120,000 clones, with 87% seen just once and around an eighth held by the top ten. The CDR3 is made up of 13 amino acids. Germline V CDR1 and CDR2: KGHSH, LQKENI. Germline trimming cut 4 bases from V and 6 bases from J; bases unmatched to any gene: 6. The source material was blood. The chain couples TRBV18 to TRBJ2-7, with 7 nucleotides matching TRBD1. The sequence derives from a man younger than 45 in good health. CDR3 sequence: CASSLQGLGEQYV. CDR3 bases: TGTGCCAGCTCACTACAGGGGTTAGGCGAGCAGTACGTC.